A single sample gave rise to the 13 T cell receptor beta chains below, sequenced in a study of OX40 agonist ivuxolimab in advanced cancers. Some clones are missing from TCRdb's copy, which holds only in-frame ones; the method was immunoSEQ multiplex PCR. The sample lists more than 45,000 clones; roughly 93% were seen once. Sequences were derived from CD4+ or CD8+ T cells sorted from blood, sampled in a trial of the OX40 agonist ivuxolimab. The receptors come from an adult with an advanced solid tumor such as melanoma, head and neck, liver or kidney cancer.

V is TRBV29-1 and J is TRBJ2-7, with 9 positions matching TRBD2. Germline V gives CDR1 SQVTM, CDR2 ANQGSEA. V lost 2 bases and J lost 0; bases outside the gene matches: 5. There are 15 residues in the CDR3. The CDR3 here is CSVEKLAGYSYEQYF. The CDR3 DNA sequence: TGCAGCGTTGAAAAGCTAGCGGGGTACTCCTACGAGCAGTACTTC.

This clone was seen a few times. Within the sample, other DNA sequences also encode this same CDR3. The genes are TRBV6-1 and TRBJ1-2, with 7 bases aligning to TRBD1. Germline CDR1 is MNHNS and CDR2 is SASEGT. With V trimmed by 7 bases and J by 5 bases, 10 bases remained unmatched. The CDR3 contains 14 residues. CDR3 in DNA: TGTGCCAGCAAGGCCAGGGGGGCCGGGTATGGCTACACCTTC. It encodes CASKARGAGYGYTF.

The CDR3 nucleotides are TGCGCCAGCAGGAGTATGACAGAGACAGATACGCAGTATTTT. Translated: CASRSMTETDTQYF. V gene TRBV5-1 combines with J gene TRBJ2-3, with D perhaps matching TRBD1 (5 bases). V lost 5 bases and J 3 bases, leaving 13 bases between the germline ends. The CDR3 length is 14 residues. CDR1 is SGHRS, CDR2 YFSETQ, per germline.

J is TRBJ2-1 and V is TRBV13; D not resolved. Germline-derived CDR1 and CDR2 are PRHDT and FYEKMQ (reference sequence). The length of the CDR3 is 16 residues. Deletions cut 4 bases from V and 0 bases from J, with 13 bases between. The CDR3 DNA follows: TGTGCCAGCAGCTCCCGGACGGAGAGCTCCTACAATGAGCAGTTCTTC. The encoded protein is CASSSRTESSYNEQFF.

This chain joins TRBV4-2 and TRBJ2-7; TRBD2 aligns across 10 bases. CDR3 size: 17 residues. Germline CDR1 reads LGHNA; CDR2 reads YNFKEQ. J lost 3 bases, V lost 0 bases, and 8 bases had no gene match. The CDR3 spells CASSQESSGGGNYEQYF. The DNA of the CDR3 is TGTGCCAGCAGCCAAGAATCCAGCGGGGGGGGAAACTACGAGCAGTACTTC.

The genes are TRBV7-9 and TRBJ1-1; possible D gene TRBD1, 5 bases. Trimming shortened V by 1 base and J by 8 bases, and 11 bases separated the two germline ends. The CDR3 extends over 13 amino acids. Germline V gene sequence: CDR1 SEHNR, CDR2 FQNEAQ (reference sequence). CDR3 residues: CASSLGDHKEAFF. Here the CDR3 DNA reads TGTGCCAGCAGCTTAGGGGACCACAAAGAAGCTTTCTTT.

This sequence joins TRBV2 and TRBJ1-4, with D uncertain. V dropped 7 bases and J dropped 1 base, with 28 bases sitting between them. Germline CDR1 SNHLY, CDR2 FYNNEI. This CDR3 contains 20 residues. The CDR3 DNA reads as TGTGCCAGCACTGCAAACAGTGGACCTCTCGAAACCTTAACTAATGAAAAACTGTTTTTT. Translation: CASTANSGPLETLTNEKLFF.

The gene calls are TRBV10-2 and TRBJ2-1; 10 bases are shared with TRBD1. V gave up 6 bases and J gave up 8 bases; unmatched junction bases: 7. The CDR3 spans 14 residues. The germline gives CDR1 WSHSY, CDR2 SAAADI. The CDR3: CASREGQGIDEQFF. In DNA form, the CDR3 reads TGCGCCAGCAGGGAGGGACAGGGGATCGATGAGCAGTTCTTC.

The V gene is TRBV19, the J gene TRBJ2-1, with TRBD2 identical over 10 bases. This CDR3 contains 15 residues. Germline V gene sequence: CDR1 LNHDA, CDR2 SQIVND (reference sequence). The trim removed 3 bases at V and 3 bases at J, leaving 2 bases unmatched. Here the CDR3 DNA reads TGTGCCAGTAGTATGCTAGCGGGAGTCTACAATGAGCAGTTCTTC. It yields the protein CASSMLAGVYNEQFF.

The V gene is TRBV19, the J gene TRBJ1-4; possible D gene TRBD1, 5 bases. The CDR3 consists of 12 residues. V was cut by 3 bases and J by 13 bases, with 12 bases left in between. The germline CDR1 and CDR2 sequences are LNHDA and SQIVND (reference sequence). As DNA, the CDR3 is TGTGCCAGTAGTATCGGGGGACGGGGACTGTTTTTT. Translation: CASSIGGRGLFF.

V gene TRBV5-1 combines with J gene TRBJ2-7; no firm D call. Trimming removed 0 bases at V and 3 bases at J, with 16 bases between. Germline CDR1 and CDR2: SGHRS and YFSETQ. This CDR3 contains 16 residues. The CDR3 DNA follows: TGCGCCAGCAGCTTGGCGTCCCGTCCCGGGTTCTACGAGCAGTACTTC. Protein sequence: CASSLASRPGFYEQYF.

Worth noting for this clone: At the DNA level, this CDR3 is encoded by other sequences in the same sample as well. This chain connects TRBV4-1 to TRBJ2-3, with D perhaps TRBD1 (6 bases). The CDR3 is 14 residues long. V shed 0 bases and J shed 6 bases, with 10 bases lying between them. The germline gives CDR1 MGHRA, CDR2 YSYEKL. The CDR3 is CASSQDQGWDTQYF. In DNA form, the CDR3 reads TGCGCCAGCAGCCAAGATCAGGGGTGGGATACGCAGTATTTT.

This clone was observed a handful of times. The genes are TRBV2 and TRBJ2-1; 11 nucleotides match TRBD2. This CDR3 spans 18 amino acids. The germline V gene encodes CDR1 SNHLY and CDR2 FYNNEI. With V trimmed by 2 bases and J by 5 bases, 11 bases remained unmatched. CDR3 in amino acids: CASSEIAGGPRLHNEQFF. CDR3 DNA sequence: TGTGCCAGCAGTGAAATAGCGGGAGGGCCTAGGTTGCACAATGAGCAGTTCTTC.